The rows below give T cell receptor beta chains drawn from one sample of a study of monozygotic twins with inflammatory bowel disease. Using the 5' RACE reads, TCRdb records one entry per CDR3 protein without DNA. The sample table sets out roughly 200,000 distinct CDR3 sequences. The sequencing sample was made of blood. The receptor set was obtained from a human donor with ulcerative colitis or Crohn's disease, or a healthy co-twin of an affected twin (not recorded which). CDR3s include the opening cysteine and the closing phenylalanine or tryptophan.

>TRBJ2-3|TRBV5-1|15
CASSWKGRRTDTQYF
>TRBJ1-5|TRBV15|18
CATSRATARGRGNIAQHF
>TRBJ1-5|TRBV5-6|17
CASSVFQTPYSNQPQHF
>TRBJ1-5|TRBV9|15
CASSVAGYSNQPQHF
>TRBJ2-2|TRBV15|17
CATSSRFSGHNTGKLFF
>TRBJ2-3|TRBV6-6|14
CASRRNTGKDTQYF
>TRBJ2-7|TRBV29-1|11
CSGVTPYEQYF
>TRBJ2-7|TRBV5-4|13
CASSLANVDEQYF
>TRBJ1-1|TRBV18|17
CASSPPGQGAMGTEAFF
>TRBJ2-3|TRBV15|14
CATSRDRLTDTQYF
>TRBJ1-2|TRBV20-1|13
CSASPQSSYGYTF
>TRBJ1-6|TRBV5-6|18
CASSSRLRESSYNSPLHF
>TRBJ1-1|TRBV5-1|17
CASSLVLSSLGDTEAFF
>TRBJ2-3|TRBV2|14
CASARTEITDTQYF
>TRBJ1-1|TRBV3-1|15
CASSRRGGSNTEAFF
>TRBJ1-6|TRBV7-9|14
CASSSRAANSPLHF